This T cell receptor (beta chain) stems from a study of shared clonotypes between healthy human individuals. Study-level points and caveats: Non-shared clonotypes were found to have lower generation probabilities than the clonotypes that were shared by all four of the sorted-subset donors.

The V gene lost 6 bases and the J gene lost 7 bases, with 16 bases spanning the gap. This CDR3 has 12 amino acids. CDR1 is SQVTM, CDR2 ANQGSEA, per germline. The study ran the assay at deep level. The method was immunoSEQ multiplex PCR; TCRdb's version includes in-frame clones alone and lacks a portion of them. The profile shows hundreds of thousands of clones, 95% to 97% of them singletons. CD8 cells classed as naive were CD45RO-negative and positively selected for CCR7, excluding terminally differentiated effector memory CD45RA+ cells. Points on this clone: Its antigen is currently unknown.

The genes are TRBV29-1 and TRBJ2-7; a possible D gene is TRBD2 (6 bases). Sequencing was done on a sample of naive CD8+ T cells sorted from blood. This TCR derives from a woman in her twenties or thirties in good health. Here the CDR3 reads CSVGRRGEEQYF. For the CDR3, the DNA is TGCAGCGTCGGAAGGAGGGGTGAAGAGCAGTACTTC.